This TCR beta chain was sequenced for a study of early T cells in non-severe SARS-CoV-2 infection. In its sample, this clonotype was seen many times. TCRdb re-derived calls from the 5' RACE reads in MiXCR, one entry per CDR3 protein. Of tens of thousands of distinct CDR3 sequences in the sample, approximately 13% were seen once. Trimming took 2 bases from V and 9 from J; bases not matched to a gene: 13. CDR3 length: 16 residues. Germline lookup yields CDR1 MGHDK and CDR2 SYGVNS. The chain links TRBV25-1 to TRBJ2-1, with 7 nucleotides matching TRBD2. The sample taken for sequencing was whole blood. This sequence originates from an adult who was a healthcare worker with PCR-confirmed SARS-CoV-2 infection or an uninfected control (not recorded which). The CDR3 DNA reads TGTGCCAGCAGTGAAAACTCCTGGACTAGGGGCTCTGAGCAGTTCTTC. The encoded protein is CASSENSWTRGSEQFF.